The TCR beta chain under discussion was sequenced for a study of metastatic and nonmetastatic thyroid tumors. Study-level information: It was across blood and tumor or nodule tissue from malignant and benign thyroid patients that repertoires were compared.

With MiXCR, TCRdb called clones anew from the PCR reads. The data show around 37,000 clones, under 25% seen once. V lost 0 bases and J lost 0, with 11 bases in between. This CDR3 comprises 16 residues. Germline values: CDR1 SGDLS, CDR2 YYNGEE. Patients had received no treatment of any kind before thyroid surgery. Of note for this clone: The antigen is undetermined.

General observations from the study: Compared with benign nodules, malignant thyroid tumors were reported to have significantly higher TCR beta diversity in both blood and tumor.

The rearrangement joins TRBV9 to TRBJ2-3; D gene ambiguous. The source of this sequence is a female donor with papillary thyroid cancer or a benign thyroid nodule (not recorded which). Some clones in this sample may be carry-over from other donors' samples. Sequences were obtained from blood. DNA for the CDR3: TGTGCCAGCAGCGTAGGAGCCGTCTCTAGCACAGATACGCAGTATTTT. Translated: CASSVGAVSSTDTQYF. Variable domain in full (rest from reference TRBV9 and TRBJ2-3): DSGVTQTPKHLITATGQRVTLRCSPRSGDLSVYWYQQSLDQGLQFLIQYYNGEERAKGNILERFSAQQFPDLHSELNLSSLELGDSALYFCASSVGAVSSTDTQYFGPGTRLTVL.